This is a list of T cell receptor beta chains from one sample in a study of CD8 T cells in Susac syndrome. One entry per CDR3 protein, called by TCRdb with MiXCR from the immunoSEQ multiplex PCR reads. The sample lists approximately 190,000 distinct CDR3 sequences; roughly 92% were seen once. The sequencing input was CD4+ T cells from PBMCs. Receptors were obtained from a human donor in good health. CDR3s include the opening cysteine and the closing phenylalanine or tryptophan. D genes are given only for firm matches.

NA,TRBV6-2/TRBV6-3,CASSYSAVGYGYTF
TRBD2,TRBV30,CAWSRTSGVSDTQYF
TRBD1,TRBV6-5,CASSWGQGASGANVLTF
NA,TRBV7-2,CASSLKYEAFF
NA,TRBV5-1,CASSLGPAGLRGVYEQYF
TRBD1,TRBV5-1,CASSPGAGGFSYNEQFF
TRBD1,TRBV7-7,CASSSRTGGQETQYF
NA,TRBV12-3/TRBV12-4,CASTQSSYEQYF
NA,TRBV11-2,CASSTGTLDTQYF
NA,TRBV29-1,CSVEFLVAATQYF
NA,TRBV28,CASSSNRWGADNEQFF
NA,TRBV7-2,CASSPPGAKSKETQYF
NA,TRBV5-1,CASRDLASTDTQYF
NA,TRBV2,CASSRTALNTGELFF
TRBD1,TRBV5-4,CASSPRQGASYNEQFF
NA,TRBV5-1,CASSSGGGMDTYGYTF
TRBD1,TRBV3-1,CASSYSGGDTEAFF
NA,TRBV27,CASSSAGRADNEQFF
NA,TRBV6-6,CASSYGANSPLHF
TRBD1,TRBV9,CASSGRQGMNTEAFF
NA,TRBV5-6,CASSHGRVNTEAFF
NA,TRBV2,CASSERLTDTQYF
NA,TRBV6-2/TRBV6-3,CASTRPGDSNQPQHF
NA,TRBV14,CASSQVTGWDYGEQYF
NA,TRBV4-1,CASSQEGEMDTQYF
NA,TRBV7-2,CASSFLGSYGYTF
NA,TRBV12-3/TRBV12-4,CASSLADNTEAFF
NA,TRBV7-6,CASSRTGGDSPLHF
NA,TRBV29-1,CSGKRGWNTEAFF
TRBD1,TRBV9,CASSPLEGARETQYF
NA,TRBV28,CASSQQGPGELFF
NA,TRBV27,CASSFRDNYGYTF
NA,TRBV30,CAWSVANTGELFF